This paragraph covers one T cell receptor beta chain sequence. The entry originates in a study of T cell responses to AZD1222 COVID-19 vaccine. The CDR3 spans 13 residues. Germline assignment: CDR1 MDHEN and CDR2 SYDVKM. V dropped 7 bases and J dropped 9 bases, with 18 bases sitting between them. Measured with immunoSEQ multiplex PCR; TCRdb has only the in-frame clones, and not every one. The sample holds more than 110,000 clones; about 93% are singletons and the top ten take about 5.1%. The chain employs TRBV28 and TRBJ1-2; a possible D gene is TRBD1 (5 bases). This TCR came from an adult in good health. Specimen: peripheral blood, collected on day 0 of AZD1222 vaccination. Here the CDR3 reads CASTPGQGLSYTF. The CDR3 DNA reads TGTGCCAGCACCCCCGGGCAGGGTTTAAGCTACACCTTC.